This is a list of T cell receptor beta chains from one sample in a study of shared clonotypes between healthy human individuals. Sequencing used immunoSEQ multiplex PCR; TCRdb keeps in-frame clones, though not all of them. The data hold fewer than 1.8 million clones, with less than 99% observed a single time. Sequencing input: naive CD4+ T cells sorted from blood. The receptors originated from a man aged 25-45 years in good health. Each CDR3 is given with its conserved first and last residue. The D gene is left open where the match is weak. Clone size is stated in some rows and not others, as once, few, many or a class when expanded.

j_gene,len,abundance,d_gene,v_gene,CDR3aa,CDR3nt
TRBJ2-7,14,once,NA,TRBV28,CASTPGGSGYEQYF,TGTGCCAGCACCCCCGGGGGATCCGGCTACGAGCAGTACTTC
TRBJ2-1,18,NA,NA,TRBV1,CTSSQDPSSGRASNEQFF,TGCACCAGCAGCCAAGACCCGTCCAGCGGGAGGGCCAGCAATGAGCAGTTCTTC
TRBJ2-7,12,NA,TRBD1,TRBV7-9,CASSGTVYEQYF,TGTGCCAGCAGCGGGACAGTCTACGAGCAGTACTTC
TRBJ1-2,15,NA,TRBD1,TRBV10-2,CASSGRDRGPYGYTF,TGCGCCAGCAGTGGCCGGGACAGGGGGCCGTATGGCTACACCTTC
TRBJ2-5,12,NA,NA,TRBV5-4,CASSSKQETQYF,TGTGCCAGTTCCTCAAAGCAAGAGACCCAGTACTTC
TRBJ2-4,15,NA,TRBD2,TRBV9,CASSVSGWGLDIQYF,TGTGCCAGCAGCGTTAGCGGGTGGGGGTTAGACATTCAGTACTTC
TRBJ1-1,14,NA,NA,TRBV6-5,CASSYSGRTAEAFF,TGTGCCAGCAGTTACTCAGGGAGGACGGCTGAAGCTTTCTTT
TRBJ2-7,15,NA,TRBD2,TRBV5-6,CARGSSGILRYEQYF,TGTGCTAGGGGATCTAGCGGGATTCTACGCTACGAGCAGTACTTC
TRBJ1-5,12,NA,NA,TRBV2,CASSKQGQPQHF,TGTGCCAGCAGTAAACAGGGCCAGCCCCAGCATTTT
TRBJ2-7,14,NA,NA,TRBV18,CASSLIGTNYEQYF,TGTGCCAGCTCACTCATCGGAACTAACTACGAGCAGTACTTC
TRBJ2-7,11,NA,NA,TRBV28,CASSFSDEQYF,TGTGCCAGCAGTTTTTCGGACGAGCAGTACTTC
TRBJ2-2,16,NA,NA,TRBV5-6,CASSLPWGLPSGELFF,TGTGCCAGCAGCTTGCCGTGGGGATTACCCAGCGGGGAGCTGTTTTTT
TRBJ2-7,11,NA,NA,TRBV25-1,CASSDRSEQYF,TGTGCCAGCAGCGACAGGAGCGAGCAGTACTTC
TRBJ2-2,13,NA,NA,TRBV28,CASSRQNTGELFF,TGTGCCAGCTCACGACAGAACACCGGGGAGCTGTTTTTT
TRBJ1-4,18,NA,NA,TRBV7-9,CASSSPPSQGSNNEKLFF,TGTGCCAGCAGCTCACCGCCGTCACAGGGTTCGAATAATGAAAAACTGTTTTTT
TRBJ2-5,16,NA,NA,TRBV25-1,CASSEVGKTLSETQYF,TGTGCCAGCAGTGAAGTAGGCAAAACCCTGTCAGAGACCCAGTACTTC
TRBJ2-1,11,NA,NA,TRBV29-1,CSVGAWNEQFF,TGCAGCGTTGGAGCGTGGAATGAGCAGTTCTTC
TRBJ1-4,22,NA,NA,TRBV4-3,CASSQGWRQEESIIATNEKLFF,TGCGCCAGCAGCCAAGGATGGAGACAGGAGGAGAGTATTATAGCAACTAATGAAAAACTGTTTTTT
TRBJ2-2,19,NA,TRBD2,TRBV4-3,CASSQDLPFGGRAAGELFF,TGCGCCAGCAGCCAAGATCTCCCTTTCGGCGGGAGGGCCGCCGGGGAGCTGTTTTTT
TRBJ2-5,12,once,NA,TRBV29-1,CSVEVGKETQYF,TGCAGCGTTGAAGTCGGGAAAGAGACCCAGTACTTC
TRBJ1-1,12,NA,NA,TRBV6-5,CASSYLGTEAFF,TGTGCCAGCAGTTATCTGGGCACTGAAGCTTTCTTT
TRBJ2-3,15,NA,TRBD2,TRBV5-4,CASRLTGLVTDTQYF,TGTGCCAGCAGATTGACCGGACTAGTGACAGATACGCAGTATTTT
TRBJ2-6,17,NA,TRBD1,TRBV5-1,CASSDGTGISGANVLTF,TGCGCCAGCAGCGACGGGACAGGGATCTCTGGGGCCAACGTCCTGACTTTC
TRBJ2-2,11,once,NA,TRBV29-1,CSVRSTGELFF,TGCAGCGTTAGGTCCACCGGGGAGCTGTTTTTT
TRBJ2-7,14,NA,TRBD1,TRBV29-1,CSVEGGTGGYEQYF,TGCAGCGTTGAAGGGGGGACAGGGGGCTACGAGCAGTACTTC
TRBJ2-1,15,NA,TRBD1,TRBV5-1,CASKGGQGSYNEQFF,TGCGCCAGCAAAGGGGGACAGGGGAGTTACAATGAGCAGTTCTTC
TRBJ1-5,15,NA,NA,TRBV18,CASSPLPGGNQPQHF,TGTGCCAGCTCACCATTACCAGGAGGCAATCAGCCCCAGCATTTT
TRBJ2-3,17,NA,NA,TRBV2,CASIQLTGWRGTDTQYF,TGTGCCAGCATCCAGCTCACTGGTTGGCGCGGCACAGATACGCAGTATTTT
TRBJ2-3,17,NA,TRBD2,TRBV5-4,CASSFLAGGPPADTQYF,TGTGCCAGCAGCTTCCTCGCGGGAGGGCCTCCCGCAGATACGCAGTATTTT
TRBJ1-4,13,NA,NA,TRBV5-1,CASSLGPDEKLFF,TGCGCCAGCAGCTTGGGCCCAGATGAAAAACTGTTTTTT
TRBJ2-1,16,NA,NA,TRBV16,CASSPGWQGQSNEQFF,TGTGCCAGCAGCCCTGGGTGGCAGGGTCAATCCAATGAGCAGTTCTTC